In its sample, the clone carrying this T cell receptor beta chain was seen a few times. The PCR used 60 Vbeta and 13 Jbeta primers. Sequencing was performed with immunoSEQ multiplex PCR; in TCRdb, only in-frame clones are kept and a portion is missing. The sample lists fewer than 150,000 clones, 80% occurring once. This sample stems from a study of cytomegalovirus exposure and HLA in healthy donors. Germline-derived CDR1 and CDR2 are LNHDA and SQIVND (reference sequence). V was shortened by 5 bases and J by 6 bases, with 13 bases between the two germline ends. The CDR3 loop spans 13 amino acids. The sequenced sample was PBMCs. J is TRBJ1-1 and V is TRBV19; TRBD1 might be the D (6 bases). The clonotype was recovered from a female donor in good health and CMV-seropositive. The CDR3 sequence is CASSYNGQSEAFF. The CDR3 DNA sequence: TGTGCCAGTAGTTACAACGGACAGTCTGAAGCTTTCTTT.